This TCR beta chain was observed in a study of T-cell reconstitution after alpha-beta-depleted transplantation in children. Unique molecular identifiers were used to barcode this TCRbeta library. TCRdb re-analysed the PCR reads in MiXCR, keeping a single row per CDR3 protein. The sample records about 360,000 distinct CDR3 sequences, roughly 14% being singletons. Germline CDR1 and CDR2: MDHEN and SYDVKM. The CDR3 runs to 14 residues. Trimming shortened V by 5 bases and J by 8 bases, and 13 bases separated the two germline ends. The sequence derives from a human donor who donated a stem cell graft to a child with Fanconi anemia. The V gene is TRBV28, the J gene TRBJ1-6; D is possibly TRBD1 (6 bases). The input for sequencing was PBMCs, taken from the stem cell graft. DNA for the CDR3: TGTGCCAGCAGTCTGTGGGGGCTCGATTCACCCCTCCACTTT. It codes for CASSLWGLDSPLHF.